One and the same sample provided the 8 T cell receptor beta chains below, sequenced in a study of blood T cells in healthy people across ages. The authors ran a second PCR of 7 to 11 cycles using a sample-barcoded 5' primer and a J-beta primer mix. MiXCR was run by TCRdb on the 5' RACE reads, yielding one entry per CDR3 protein. The data show about 1.8 million distinct CDR3 sequences, around 50% seen once. Sequenced sample: blood. These TCRs come from a woman between 35 and 50 years old in good health.

V gene TRBV2 combines with J gene TRBJ2-1, with D maybe TRBD1 (5 bases). CDR1 is SNHLY, CDR2 FYNNEI, per germline. V lost 7 bases, J lost 9 bases, and 16 bases lay in between. The CDR3 extends over 13 amino acids. The CDR3 protein is CASTPSGQAEQFF. CDR3 in DNA: TGTGCCAGCACGCCCTCAGGGCAAGCTGAGCAGTTCTTC.

The rearrangement uses TRBV7-9 and TRBJ1-1; D remains unclear. The ends were cut back, 3 bases at V and 1 base at J, with 9 bases in the middle. The CDR3 spans 14 residues. Germline CDR1 and CDR2: SEHNR and FQNEAQ (reference sequence). CDR3 residues: CASSFWERNTEAFF. The CDR3 nucleotides are TGTGCCAGCAGCTTCTGGGAGCGGAACACTGAAGCTTTCTTT.

This chain uses TRBV27 with TRBJ1-2, with TRBD1 matching over 9 bases. Germline-derived CDR1 and CDR2 are MNHEY and SMNVEV (reference sequence). The CDR3 is 15 residues long. With 6 bases clipped from V and 4 bases from J, the junction kept 9 bases outside the gene matches. This CDR3 reads CASRPTGQGGYGYTF. The CDR3 DNA is TGTGCCAGCAGGCCGACGGGACAGGGAGGCTATGGCTACACCTTC.

This clonotype was seen just once. This rearrangement joins TRBV27 to TRBJ2-3, with 15 bases aligning to TRBD2. Germline V gene lookup returns CDR1 MNHEY and CDR2 SMNVEV (reference sequence). V lost 4 bases to trimming and J lost 2 bases; unmatched junction nucleotides: 4. The CDR3 spans 17 residues. The CDR3 sequence: CASSSWTSGGVTDTQYF. DNA for the CDR3: TGTGCCAGCAGTTCCTGGACTAGCGGGGGGGTCACAGATACGCAGTATTTT.

The chain carries TRBV20-1 and TRBJ2-7; TRBD2 matches 12 bases. From germline, CDR1 is DFQATT and CDR2 SNEGSKA (reference sequence). The CDR3 length is 14 residues. The junction had 10 bases not matched to a gene; V was cut back by 6 bases and J by 7 bases. CDR3 region: CSAKRLAGAFEQYF. DNA of the CDR3: TGCAGTGCAAAGCGACTAGCGGGGGCCTTTGAGCAGTACTTC.

This chain joins TRBV20-1 and TRBJ2-7; 8 nucleotides match TRBD1. CDR3 size: 13 residues. In germline, CDR1 is DFQATT, CDR2 SNEGSKA (reference sequence). J lost 3 bases, V lost 5 bases, and 6 bases had no gene match. The CDR3 DNA reads TGCAGTGCTCTGCCCGGGACAGGCTACGAGCAGTACTTC. It encodes CSALPGTGYEQYF.

The rearrangement links TRBV7-9 to TRBJ2-1; D could derive from TRBD1 or TRBD2 (5 bases each). The CDR3 runs 16 residues. V was cut by 5 bases and J by 0 bases, with 14 bases left in between. Germline V gene data show CDR1 as SEHNR and CDR2 as FQNEAQ (reference sequence). CDR3 nucleotide sequence: TGTGCCAGCAGCCTCTGGGGGATGAGCTCCTACAATGAGCAGTTCTTC. Encoded protein: CASSLWGMSSYNEQFF.

The chain carries TRBV7-2 and TRBJ1-5; the D is unclear. CDR3 length equals 15 residues. V dropped 3 bases and J dropped 7 bases, with 16 bases sitting between them. The germline V gene has CDR1 SGHTA and CDR2 FQGNSA. The CDR3 reads CASSLTGIRGQPQHF. The CDR3 DNA follows: TGTGCCAGCAGCTTGACCGGGATACGTGGCCAGCCCCAGCATTTT.